The entry below describes one TCR beta chain. This specimen belongs to a study of Ad26.COV2.S vaccination and SARS-CoV-2 variants. Treatment defined: some 20 received Ad26.COV2.S at low or high dose, single or two shots; roughly five received placebo; per-sample allocation not given. Day 63 after the first injection of vaccine or placebo was the sampling time. Some clones are missing from TCRdb's copy, which holds only in-frame ones; the method was immunoSEQ multiplex PCR. This sample has about 350,000 clones, with roughly nine tenths found just once. Trimming shortened V by 1 base and J by 6 bases, and 20 bases separated the two germline ends. This CDR3 is built from 17 residues. Germline V gene lookup returns CDR1 LGHNA and CDR2 YSLEER.

The chain joins TRBV4-3 to TRBJ2-3, with a possible D match to TRBD2 (5 bases). The TCR comes from a person between 18 and 59 years old who received the Ad26.COV2.S COVID-19 vaccine or a placebo. The input for sequencing was peripheral blood, taken in a trial of Ad26.COV2.S vaccine versus placebo. CDR3 protein: CASSQGGGGRVRDTQYF. Here the CDR3 DNA reads TGCGCCAGCAGCCAAGGTGGCGGCGGGCGGGTACGTGATACGCAGTATTTT.